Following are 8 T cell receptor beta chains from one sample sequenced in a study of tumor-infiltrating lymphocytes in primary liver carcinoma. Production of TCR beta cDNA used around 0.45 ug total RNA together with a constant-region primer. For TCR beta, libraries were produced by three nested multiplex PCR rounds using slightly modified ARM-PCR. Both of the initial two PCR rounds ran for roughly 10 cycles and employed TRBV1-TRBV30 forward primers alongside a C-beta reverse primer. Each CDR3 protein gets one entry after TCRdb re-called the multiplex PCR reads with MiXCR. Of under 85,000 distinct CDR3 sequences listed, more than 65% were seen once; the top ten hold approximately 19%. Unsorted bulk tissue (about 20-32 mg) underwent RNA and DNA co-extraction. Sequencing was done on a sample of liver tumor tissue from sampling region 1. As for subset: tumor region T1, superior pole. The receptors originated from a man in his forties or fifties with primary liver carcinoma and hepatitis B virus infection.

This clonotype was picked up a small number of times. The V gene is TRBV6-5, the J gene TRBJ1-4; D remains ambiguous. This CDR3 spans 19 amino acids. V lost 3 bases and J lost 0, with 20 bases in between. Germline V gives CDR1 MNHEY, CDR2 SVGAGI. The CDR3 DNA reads TGTGCCAGCAGTTATAGGCCTCCTTCGGGTGCGGCAACTAATGAAAAACTGTTTTTT. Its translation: CASSYRPPSGAATNEKLFF.

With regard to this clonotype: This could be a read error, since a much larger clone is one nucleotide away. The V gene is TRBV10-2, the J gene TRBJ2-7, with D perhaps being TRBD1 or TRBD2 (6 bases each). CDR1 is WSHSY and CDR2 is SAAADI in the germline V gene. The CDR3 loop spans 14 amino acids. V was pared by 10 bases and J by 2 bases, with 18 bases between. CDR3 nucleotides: TGCGCCAACATTCCGGGGGCGGCCGCCTACGAGCAGTACTTC. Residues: CANIPGAAAYEQYF.

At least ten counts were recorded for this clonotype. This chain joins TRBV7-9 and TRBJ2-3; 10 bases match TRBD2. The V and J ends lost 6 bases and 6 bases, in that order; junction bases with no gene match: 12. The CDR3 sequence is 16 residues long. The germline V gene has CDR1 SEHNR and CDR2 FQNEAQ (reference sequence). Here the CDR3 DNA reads TGTGCCAGCAGTCGTCAGCGGGAGGGCCGAGGCGATACGCAGTATTTT. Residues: CASSRQREGRGDTQYF.

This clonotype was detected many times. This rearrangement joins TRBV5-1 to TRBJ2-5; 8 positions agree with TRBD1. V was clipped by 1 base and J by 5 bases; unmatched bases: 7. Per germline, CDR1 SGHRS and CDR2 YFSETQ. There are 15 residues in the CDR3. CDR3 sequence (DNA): TGCGCCAGCAGCTTGCAGGGGGCCCAAGTGGAGACCCAGTACTTC. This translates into CASSLQGAQVETQYF.

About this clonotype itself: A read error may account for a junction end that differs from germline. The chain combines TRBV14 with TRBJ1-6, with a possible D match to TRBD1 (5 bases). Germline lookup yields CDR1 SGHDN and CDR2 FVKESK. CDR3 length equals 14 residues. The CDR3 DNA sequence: TGTGCCAGCAGCCAGTGGGGGGGTAATCCACCCCCCCACTTT. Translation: CASSQWGGNPPPHF.

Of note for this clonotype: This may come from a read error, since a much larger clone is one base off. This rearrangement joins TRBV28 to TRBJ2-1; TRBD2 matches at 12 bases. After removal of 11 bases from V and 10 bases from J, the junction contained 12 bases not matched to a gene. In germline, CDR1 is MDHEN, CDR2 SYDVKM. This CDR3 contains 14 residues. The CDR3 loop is CACITSGGTAEQFF. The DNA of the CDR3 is TGTGCCTGCATCACTAGCGGGGGGACCGCGGAGCAGTTCTTC.

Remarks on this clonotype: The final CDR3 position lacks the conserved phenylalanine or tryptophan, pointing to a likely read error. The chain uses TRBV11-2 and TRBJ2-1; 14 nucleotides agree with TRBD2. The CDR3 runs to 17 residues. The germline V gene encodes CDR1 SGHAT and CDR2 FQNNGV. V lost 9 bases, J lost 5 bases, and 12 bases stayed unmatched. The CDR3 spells CASSTLGTSGSDNEQFL. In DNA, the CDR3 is TGTGCCAGTAGCACCCTCGGGACTAGCGGGAGTGACAATGAGCAGTTCTTA.

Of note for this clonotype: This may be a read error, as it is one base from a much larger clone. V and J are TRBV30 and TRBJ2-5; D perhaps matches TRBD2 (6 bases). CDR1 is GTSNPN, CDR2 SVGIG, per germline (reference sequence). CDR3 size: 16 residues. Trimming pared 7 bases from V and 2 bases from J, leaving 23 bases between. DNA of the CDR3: TGTGCCTTTCACCACCGTACGGTTAGCGGACAAGAGACCCAGTACTTC. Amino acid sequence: CAFHHRTVSGQETQYF.